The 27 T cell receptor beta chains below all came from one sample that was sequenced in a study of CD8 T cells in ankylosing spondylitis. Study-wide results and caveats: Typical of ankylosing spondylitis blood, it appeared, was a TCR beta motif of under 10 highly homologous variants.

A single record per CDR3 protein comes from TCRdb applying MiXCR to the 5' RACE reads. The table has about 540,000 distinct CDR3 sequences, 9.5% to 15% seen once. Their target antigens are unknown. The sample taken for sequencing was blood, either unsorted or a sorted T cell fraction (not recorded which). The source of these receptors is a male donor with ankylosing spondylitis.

DNA for the CDR3: TGTGCCACCAGTGATAACGGGGGACCCCTCTACAATGAGCAGTTCTTC. Amino acid sequence: CATSDNGGPLYNEQFF. The chain couples TRBV24-1 to TRBJ2-1; maybe TRBD2 (6 bases). The CDR3 sequence is 16 residues long. The ends were cut back, 3 bases at V and 3 bases at J, with 14 bases in the middle. Germline values: CDR1 KGHDR, CDR2 SFDVKD.

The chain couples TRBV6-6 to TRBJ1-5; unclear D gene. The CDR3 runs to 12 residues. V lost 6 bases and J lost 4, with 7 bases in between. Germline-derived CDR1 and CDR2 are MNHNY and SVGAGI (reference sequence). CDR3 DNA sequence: TGTGCCAGCAGCCGTAATAATCAGCCCCAGCATTTT. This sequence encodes CASSRNNQPQHF.

DNA of the CDR3: TGTGCCAGCAGTTTCGACCAAAATGAAAAACTGTTTTTT. It yields the protein CASSFDQNEKLFF. The chain links TRBV12-3 or TRBV12-4 to TRBJ1-4; D is uncertain. CDR3 length equals 13 residues. V lost 3 bases, J lost 5 bases, and 7 bases lay in between.

CDR3 coding DNA: TGTGCCAGCAGCTCAGGCATAAGAGAGACCCAGTACTTC. It yields the protein CASSSGIRETQYF. The rearrangement joins TRBV3-1 to TRBJ2-5, with D unresolved. The CDR3 runs to 13 residues. Trimming left V 5 bases short and J 4 bases short, with 11 bases between. The germline V gene encodes CDR1 LGHDT and CDR2 YNNKEL (reference sequence).

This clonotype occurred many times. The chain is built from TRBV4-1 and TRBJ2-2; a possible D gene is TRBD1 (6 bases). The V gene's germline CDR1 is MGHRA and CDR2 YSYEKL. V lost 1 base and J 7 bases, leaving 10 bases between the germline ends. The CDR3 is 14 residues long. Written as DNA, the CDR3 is TGCGCCAGCAGCCAAGTACAGGGCAGCGGGGAGCTGTTTTTT. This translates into CASSQVQGSGELFF.

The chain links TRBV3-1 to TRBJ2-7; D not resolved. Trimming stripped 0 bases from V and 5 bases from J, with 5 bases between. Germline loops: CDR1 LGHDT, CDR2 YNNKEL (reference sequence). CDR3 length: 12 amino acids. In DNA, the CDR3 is TGTGCCAGCAGCCAAGATAAGAACGAGCAGTACTTC. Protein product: CASSQDKNEQYF.

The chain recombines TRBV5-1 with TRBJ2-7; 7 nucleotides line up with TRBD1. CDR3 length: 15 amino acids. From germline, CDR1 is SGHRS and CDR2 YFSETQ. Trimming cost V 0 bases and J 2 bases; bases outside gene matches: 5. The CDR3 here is CASSLGGQLTYEQYF. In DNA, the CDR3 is TGCGCCAGCAGCTTGGGGGGACAGCTAACCTACGAGCAGTACTTC.

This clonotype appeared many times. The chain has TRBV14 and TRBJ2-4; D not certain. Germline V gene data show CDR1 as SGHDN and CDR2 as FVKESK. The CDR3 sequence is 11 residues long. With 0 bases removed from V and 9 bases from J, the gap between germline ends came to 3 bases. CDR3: CASSQEGIQYF. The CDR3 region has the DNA TGTGCCAGCAGCCAAGAAGGCATTCAGTACTTC.

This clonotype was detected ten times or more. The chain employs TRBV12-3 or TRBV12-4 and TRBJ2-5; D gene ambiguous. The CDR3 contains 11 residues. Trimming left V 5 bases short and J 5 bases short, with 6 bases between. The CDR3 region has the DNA TGTGCCAGCAGTAACCGGGAGACCCAGTACTTC. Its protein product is CASSNRETQYF.

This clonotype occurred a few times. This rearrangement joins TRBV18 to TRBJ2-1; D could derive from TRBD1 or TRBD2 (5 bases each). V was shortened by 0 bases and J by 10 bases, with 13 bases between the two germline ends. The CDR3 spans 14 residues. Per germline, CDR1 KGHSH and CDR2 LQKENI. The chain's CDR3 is CASSPPGPRLEQFF. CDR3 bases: TGTGCCAGCTCACCACCGGGACCCCGGTTGGAGCAGTTCTTC.

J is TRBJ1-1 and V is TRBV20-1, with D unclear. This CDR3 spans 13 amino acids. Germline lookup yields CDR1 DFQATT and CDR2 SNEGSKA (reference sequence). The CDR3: CNLRNRGGTEAFF. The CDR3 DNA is TGCAACCTTAGAAACCGCGGAGGGACTGAAGCTTTCTTT.

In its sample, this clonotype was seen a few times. CDR3 in amino acids: CASRQGLDFNYGYTF. CDR3 bases: TGCGCCAGCAGACAGGGCCTCGATTTTAACTATGGCTACACCTTC. V usage is TRBV4-1 and J usage is TRBJ1-2; TRBD1 is a possible D gene (6 bases). Germline assignment: CDR1 MGHRA and CDR2 YSYEKL. Trimming shortened V by 6 bases and J by 1 base, and 15 bases separated the two germline ends. The CDR3 runs to 15 residues.

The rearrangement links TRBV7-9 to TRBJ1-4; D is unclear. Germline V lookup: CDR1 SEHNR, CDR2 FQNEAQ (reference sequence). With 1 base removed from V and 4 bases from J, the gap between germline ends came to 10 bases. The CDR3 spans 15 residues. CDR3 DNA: TGTGCCAGCAGCTTAGTACCGAGCGTTAATGAAAAACTGTTTTTT. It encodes CASSLVPSVNEKLFF.

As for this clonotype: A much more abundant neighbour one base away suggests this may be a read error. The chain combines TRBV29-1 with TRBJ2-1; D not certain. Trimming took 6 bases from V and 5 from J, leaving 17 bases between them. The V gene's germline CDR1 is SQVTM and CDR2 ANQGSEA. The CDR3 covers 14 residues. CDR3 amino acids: CSVGEMTVHNEQFF. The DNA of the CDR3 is TGCAGCGTCGGCGAGATGACGGTCCACAATGAGCAGTTCTTC.

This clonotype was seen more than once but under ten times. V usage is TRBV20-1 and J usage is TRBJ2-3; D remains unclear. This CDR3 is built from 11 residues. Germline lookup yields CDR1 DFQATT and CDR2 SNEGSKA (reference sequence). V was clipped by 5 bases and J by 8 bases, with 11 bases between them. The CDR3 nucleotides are TGCAGTGCTTCTCCGGGTGTTACGCAGTATTTT. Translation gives CSASPGVTQYF.

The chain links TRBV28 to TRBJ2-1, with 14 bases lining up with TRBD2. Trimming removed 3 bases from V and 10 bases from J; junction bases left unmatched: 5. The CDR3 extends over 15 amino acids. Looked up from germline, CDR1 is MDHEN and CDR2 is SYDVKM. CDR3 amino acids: CASSFLTSGRDEQFF. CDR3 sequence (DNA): TGTGCCAGCAGTTTTTTGACTAGCGGGAGGGACGAGCAGTTCTTC.

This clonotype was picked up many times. CDR3 sequence: CASSVRQSSKRIYF. The DNA of the CDR3 is TGTGCCAGCAGTGTTAGACAGTCATCTAAGCGCATATATTTT. The J gene is TRBJ1-3, the V gene TRBV12-3 or TRBV12-4; D may be TRBD1 (5 bases). The CDR3 contains 14 residues. With 5 bases removed from V and 12 bases from J, the gap between germline ends came to 20 bases.

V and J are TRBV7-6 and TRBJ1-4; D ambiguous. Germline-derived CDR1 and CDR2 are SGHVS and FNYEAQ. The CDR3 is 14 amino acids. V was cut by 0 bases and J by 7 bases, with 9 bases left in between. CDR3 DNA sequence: TGTGCCAGCAGCTTAGCGGTGGGGAGTGAAAAACTGTTTTTT. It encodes CASSLAVGSEKLFF.

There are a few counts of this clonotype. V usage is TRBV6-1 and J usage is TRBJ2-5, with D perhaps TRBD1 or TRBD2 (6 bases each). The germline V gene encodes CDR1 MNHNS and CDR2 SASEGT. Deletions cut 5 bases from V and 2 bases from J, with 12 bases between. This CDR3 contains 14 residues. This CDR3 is CASSPRGLQETQYF. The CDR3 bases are TGTGCCAGCAGTCCCCGGGGGCTTCAAGAGACCCAGTACTTC.

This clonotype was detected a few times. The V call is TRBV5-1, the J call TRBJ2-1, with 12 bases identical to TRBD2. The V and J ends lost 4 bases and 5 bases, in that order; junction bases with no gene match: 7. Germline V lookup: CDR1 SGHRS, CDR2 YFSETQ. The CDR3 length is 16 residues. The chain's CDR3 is CASSPSLAGGDNEQFF. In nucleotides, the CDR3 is TGCGCCAGCAGCCCTAGTCTAGCGGGAGGGGACAATGAGCAGTTCTTC.

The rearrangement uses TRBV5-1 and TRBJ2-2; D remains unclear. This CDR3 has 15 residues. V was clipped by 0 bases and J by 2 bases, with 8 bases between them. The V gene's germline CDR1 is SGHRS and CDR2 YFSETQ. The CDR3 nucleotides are TGCGCCAGCAGCTTGGGTCATGGAAACACCGGGGAGCTGTTTTTT. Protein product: CASSLGHGNTGELFF.

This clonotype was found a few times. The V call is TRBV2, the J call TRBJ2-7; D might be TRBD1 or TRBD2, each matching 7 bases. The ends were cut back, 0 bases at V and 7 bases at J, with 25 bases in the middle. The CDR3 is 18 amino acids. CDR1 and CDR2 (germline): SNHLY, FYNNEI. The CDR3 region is CASSEAIGEGAHPWEQYV. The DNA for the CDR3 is TGTGCCAGCAGTGAAGCGATCGGGGAGGGGGCGCATCCCTGGGAGCAGTACGTC.

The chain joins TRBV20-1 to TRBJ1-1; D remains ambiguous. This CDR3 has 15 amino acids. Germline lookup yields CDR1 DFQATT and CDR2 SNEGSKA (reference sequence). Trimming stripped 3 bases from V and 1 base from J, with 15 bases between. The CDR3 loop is CSASGGEAGNTEAFF. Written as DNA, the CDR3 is TGCAGTGCTAGCGGTGGTGAGGCGGGGAACACTGAAGCTTTCTTT.

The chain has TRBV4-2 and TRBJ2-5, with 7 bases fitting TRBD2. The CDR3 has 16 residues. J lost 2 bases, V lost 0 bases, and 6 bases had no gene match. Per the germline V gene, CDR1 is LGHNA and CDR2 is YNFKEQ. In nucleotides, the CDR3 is TGTGCCAGCAGCCAAGACCCCGGACTAGAGCAAGAGACCCAGTACTTC. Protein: CASSQDPGLEQETQYF.

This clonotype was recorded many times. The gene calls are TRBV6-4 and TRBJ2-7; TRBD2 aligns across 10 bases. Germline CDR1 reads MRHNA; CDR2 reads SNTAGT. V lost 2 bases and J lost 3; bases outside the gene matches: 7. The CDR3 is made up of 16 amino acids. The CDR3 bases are TGTGCCAGCAGTGACGCCAGAGGACTAGCGGTCTACGAGCAGTACTTC. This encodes CASSDARGLAVYEQYF.

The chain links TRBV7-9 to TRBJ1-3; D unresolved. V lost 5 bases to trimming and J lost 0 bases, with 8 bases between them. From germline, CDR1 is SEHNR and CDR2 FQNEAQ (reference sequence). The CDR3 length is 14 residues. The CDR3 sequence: CASSPSNSGNTIYF. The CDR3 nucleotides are TGTGCCAGCAGCCCCAGCAACTCTGGAAACACCATATATTTT.

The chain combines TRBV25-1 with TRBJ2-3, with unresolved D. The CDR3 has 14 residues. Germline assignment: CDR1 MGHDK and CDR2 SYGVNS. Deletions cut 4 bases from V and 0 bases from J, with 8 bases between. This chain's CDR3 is CASSVDGSTDTQYF. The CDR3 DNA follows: TGTGCCAGCAGTGTTGACGGGAGCACAGATACGCAGTATTTT. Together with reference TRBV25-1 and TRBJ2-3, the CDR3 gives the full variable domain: EADIYQTPRYLVIGTGKKITLECSQTMGHDKMYWYQQDPGMELHLIHYSYGVNSTEKGDLSSESTVSRIRTEHFPLTLESARPSHTSQYLCASSVDGSTDTQYFGPGTRLTVL.